The 16 T cell receptor beta chains below were found in one sample sequenced in a study of synovial regulatory T cells in juvenile arthritis. This table comes from immunoSEQ multiplex PCR, and its TCRdb copy is limited to in-frame clones, with some not included. Its listing shows around 9,900 clones. The sequenced sample was Treg cells from blood. Regarding subset: remaining (HLA-DR-negative) circulating blood Treg cells. Source of these receptors: a donor under 30 with juvenile idiopathic arthritis.

The rearrangement links TRBV7-2 to TRBJ2-3; TCRdb picks TRBD2, but there is no DNA to check that call. CDR3 length equals 16 residues. The DNA is unrecorded. The V gene's germline CDR1 is SGHTA and CDR2 FQGNSA. The CDR3 protein is CASYLGTSGLTDTQYF.

This clone counts as medium-sized by frequency. The V and J genes are TRBV10-3 and TRBJ1-2; TCRdb names TRBD1, which stays unverified in the absence of DNA. Germline-derived CDR1 and CDR2 are ENHRY and SYGVKD. The CDR3 runs to 10 residues. Nucleotide data are not available. CDR3 sequence reads: CAIGTGGYTF.

The chain links TRBV19 to TRBJ2-1; checking the TCRdb D call of TRBD2 is not possible without DNA. The CDR3 has 19 residues. No DNA is listed. In germline, CDR1 is LNHDA, CDR2 SQIVND (reference sequence). The CDR3: CASRGSSGRPRKRYNEQFF.

CDR3 protein: CASSLGQGGNSPLHF. The V call is TRBV5-1, the J call TRBJ1-6; there is no DNA to check the TCRdb D call of TRBD1. The CDR3 contains 15 residues. No nucleotide data were recorded. Germline V lookup: CDR1 SGHRS, CDR2 YFSETQ.

Measured by frequency, this clone is medium-sized. The genes are TRBV19 and TRBJ1-4. Germline loops: CDR1 LNHDA, CDR2 SQIVND (reference sequence). This CDR3 has 14 amino acids. The coding DNA is unavailable. The CDR3 here is CASSMPGRNEKLFF.

This clone is labeled medium-sized (0.01 to 0.1%) based on frequency. The rearrangement links TRBV6-1 to TRBJ1-2. The V gene's germline CDR1 is MNHNS and CDR2 SASEGT. This CDR3 is 14 amino acids long. Only the protein is available. The CDR3 spells CASTLNPPGSAYTF.

The V and J genes are TRBV20-1 and TRBJ2-5. Germline V lookup: CDR1 DFQATT, CDR2 SNEGSKA (reference sequence). The CDR3 is 11 residues long. This entry has no DNA. The CDR3 loop is CSAIPQETQYF.

The chain couples TRBV30 to TRBJ1-5. CDR1 and CDR2 from the germline V gene are GTSNPN and SVGIG (reference sequence). The CDR3 length is 11 residues. DNA for this receptor is not on file. CDR3: CAWSVSAAQHF.

The chain carries TRBV7-9 and TRBJ1-1. The length of the CDR3 is 12 residues. DNA for this receptor is not on file. Germline loops: CDR1 SEHNR, CDR2 FQNEAQ (reference sequence). Here the CDR3 reads CASSFSYTEAFF.

The chain links TRBV2 to TRBJ1-5. Germline CDR1 SNHLY, CDR2 FYNNEI. This CDR3 is built from 12 residues. A DNA sequence was not provided. The CDR3 is CASSDSPQPQHF.

The chain has TRBV5-1 and TRBJ1-1; TCRdb calls TRBD1, which cannot be checked without DNA. CDR3 length: 15 residues. No DNA sequence is on record. CDR1 is SGHRS and CDR2 is YFSETQ in the germline V gene. The CDR3 loop is CASSLAGTVNTEAFF.

The chain has TRBV4-2 and TRBJ1-6. Germline CDR1 and CDR2: LGHNA and YNFKEQ. CDR3 length equals 14 residues. This entry has no DNA. Here the CDR3 reads CASSQGTLVSPLHF.

The chain links TRBV5-1 to TRBJ1-2. The germline gives CDR1 SGHRS, CDR2 YFSETQ. The CDR3 totals 14 residues. A DNA sequence was not provided. CDR3 residues: CASSSAGANYGYTF.

The V call is TRBV5-6, the J call TRBJ1-1; no DNA is available, so the TRBD1 call from TCRdb remains unchecked. The CDR3 has 15 residues. No coding sequence is recorded. The germline CDR1 and CDR2 sequences are SGHDT and YYEEEE. CDR3 sequence reads: CASSLAQTFRPEAFF. The entire variable domain, with the rest obtained from reference TRBV5-6 and TRBJ1-1, is as follows: DAGVTQSPTHLIKTRGQQVTLRCSPKSGHDTVSWYQQALGQGPQFIFQYYEEEERQRGNFPDRFSGHQFPNYSSELNVNALLLGDSALYLCASSLAQTFRPEAFFGQGTRLTVV.

V and J are TRBV2 and TRBJ1-1. The CDR3 has 14 amino acids. No DNA is listed. Per germline, CDR1 SNHLY and CDR2 FYNNEI. CDR3 residues: CASRAGGGNTEAFF.

The CDR3 sequence: CATSATGGTDTQYF. The chain joins TRBV15 to TRBJ2-3; TCRdb returns TRBD1, unconfirmable since there is no DNA. CDR1 and CDR2 (germline): LNHNV, YYDKDF (reference sequence). The CDR3 length is 14 residues. DNA was not recorded.